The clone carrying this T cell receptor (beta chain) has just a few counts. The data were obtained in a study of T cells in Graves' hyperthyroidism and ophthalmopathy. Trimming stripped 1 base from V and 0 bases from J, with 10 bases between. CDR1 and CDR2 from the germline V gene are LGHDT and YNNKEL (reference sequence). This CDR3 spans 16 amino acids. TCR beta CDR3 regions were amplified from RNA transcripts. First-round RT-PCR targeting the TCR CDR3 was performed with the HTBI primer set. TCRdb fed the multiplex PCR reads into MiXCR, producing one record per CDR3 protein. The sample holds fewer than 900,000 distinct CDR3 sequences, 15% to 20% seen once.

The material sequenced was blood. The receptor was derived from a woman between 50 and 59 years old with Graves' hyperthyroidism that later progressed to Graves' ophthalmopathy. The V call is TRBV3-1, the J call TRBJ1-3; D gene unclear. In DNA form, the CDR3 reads TGTGCCAGCAGCCAAGTGGGTTCCCGCTCTGGAAACACCATATATTTT. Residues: CASSQVGSRSGNTIYF. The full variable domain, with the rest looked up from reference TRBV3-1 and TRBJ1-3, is DTAVSQTPKYLVTQMGNDKSIKCEQNLGHDTMYWYKQDSKKFLKIMFSYNNKELIINETVPNRFSPKSPDKAHLNLHINSLELGDSAVYFCASSQVGSRSGNTIYFGEGSWLTVV.